This entry features one TCR beta chain sequence. Germline V gene data show CDR1 as SGHTA and CDR2 as FQGTGA. The CDR3 contains 17 residues. With V trimmed by 3 bases and J by 3 bases, 9 bases remained unmatched. The data are from a study of T cell changes during pregnancy in multiple sclerosis. The protocol was immunoSEQ multiplex PCR, while the TCRdb copy is restricted to in-frame clones and leaves out a portion. The table lists about 42,000 clones, about 90% of them singletons. This sequence was found in a female donor with multiple sclerosis, enrolled in a pregnancy study. The sequencing here drew on CD4+ T cells from peripheral blood mononuclear cells, taken before pregnancy. This chain joins TRBV7-3 and TRBJ2-1; TRBD2 agrees at 9 bases. The CDR3 here is CASSFAPTSGLYNEQFF. As DNA, the CDR3 is TGTGCCAGCAGCTTTGCCCCGACTAGCGGACTCTACAATGAGCAGTTCTTC.